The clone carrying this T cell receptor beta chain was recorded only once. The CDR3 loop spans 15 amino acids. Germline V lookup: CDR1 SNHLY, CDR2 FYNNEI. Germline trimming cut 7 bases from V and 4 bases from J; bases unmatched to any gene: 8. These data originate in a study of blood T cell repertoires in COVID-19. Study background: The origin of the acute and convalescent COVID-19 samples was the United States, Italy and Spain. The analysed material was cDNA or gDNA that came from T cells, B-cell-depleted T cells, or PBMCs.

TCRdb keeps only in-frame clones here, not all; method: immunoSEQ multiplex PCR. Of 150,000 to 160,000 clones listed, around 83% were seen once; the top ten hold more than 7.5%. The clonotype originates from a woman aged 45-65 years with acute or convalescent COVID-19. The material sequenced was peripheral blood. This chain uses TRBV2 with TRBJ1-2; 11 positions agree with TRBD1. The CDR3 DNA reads TGTGCCAGCATTCCGGACAGGGGGCACACCTATGGCTACACCTTC. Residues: CASIPDRGHTYGYTF. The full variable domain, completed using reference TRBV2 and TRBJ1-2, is EPEVTQTPSHQVTQMGQEVILRCVPISNHLYFYWYRQILGQKVEFLVSFYNNEISEKSEIFDDQFSVERPDGSNFTLKIRSTKLEDSAMYFCASIPDRGHTYGYTFGSGTRLTVV.